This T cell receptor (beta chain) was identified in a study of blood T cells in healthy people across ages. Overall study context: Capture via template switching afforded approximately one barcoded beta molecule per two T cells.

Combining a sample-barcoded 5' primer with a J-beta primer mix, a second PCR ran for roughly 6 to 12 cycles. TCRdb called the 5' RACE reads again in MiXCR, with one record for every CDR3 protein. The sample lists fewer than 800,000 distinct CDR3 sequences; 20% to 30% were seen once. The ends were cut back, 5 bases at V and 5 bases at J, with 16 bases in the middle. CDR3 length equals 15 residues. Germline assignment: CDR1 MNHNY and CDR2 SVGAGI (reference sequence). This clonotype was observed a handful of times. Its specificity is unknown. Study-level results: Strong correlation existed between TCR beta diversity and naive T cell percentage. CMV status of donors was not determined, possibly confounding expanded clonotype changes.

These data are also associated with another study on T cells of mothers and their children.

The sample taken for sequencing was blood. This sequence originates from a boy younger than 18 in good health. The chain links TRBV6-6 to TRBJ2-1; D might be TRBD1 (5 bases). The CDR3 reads CASSPVRGAHNEQFF. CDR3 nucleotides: TGTGCCAGCAGTCCCGTTCGTGGGGCTCACAATGAGCAGTTCTTC.